A selection of T cell receptor beta chains follows, all from one sample in a study of cytotoxic CD8 clonotypes in ibrutinib-treated CLL. Profiled with immunoSEQ multiplex PCR; TCRdb holds only in-frame clones, not every one. The sample lists around 33,000 clones; about 70% were seen once. This sample comprised PBMCs, obtained before ibrutinib treatment. The origin of the receptors is a human donor with chronic lymphocytic leukemia. Both conserved end residues are part of each CDR3. A D gene is named only where the DNA matches it firmly.

v_call: TRBV2
j_call: TRBJ2-7
d_call: TRBD1
cdr3_aa: CASSESGGQGWQYF

v_call: TRBV30
j_call: TRBJ2-3
d_call: .
cdr3_aa: CAWNGQSTDTQYF

v_call: TRBV11-2
j_call: TRBJ1-1
d_call: .
cdr3_aa: CASNVAGPEAFF

v_call: TRBV14
j_call: TRBJ2-1
d_call: TRBD1
cdr3_aa: CASSQDMGRGNEQFF

v_call: TRBV10-3
j_call: TRBJ2-3
d_call: TRBD2
cdr3_aa: CAISESIVGTMRYF

v_call: TRBV5-6
j_call: TRBJ1-6
d_call: .
cdr3_aa: CASSLGRAPYSSPLHF

v_call: TRBV6-5
j_call: TRBJ2-3
d_call: .
cdr3_aa: CASRSTDTQYF

v_call: TRBV19
j_call: TRBJ2-1
d_call: TRBD1
cdr3_aa: CAVGRQGVNEQFF

v_call: TRBV10-1
j_call: TRBJ1-5
d_call: .
cdr3_aa: CANTDGGKICGNQPQHF

v_call: TRBV6-5
j_call: TRBJ2-1
d_call: TRBD1
cdr3_aa: CASSYSRDRDNNEQFF

v_call: TRBV5-6
j_call: TRBJ1-4
d_call: .
cdr3_aa: CASSQGKGNPTNEKLFF

v_call: TRBV28
j_call: TRBJ2-7
d_call: .
cdr3_aa: CASEEGVTYEQYF

v_call: TRBV6-5
j_call: TRBJ2-6
d_call: .
cdr3_aa: CASSYSGAGANVLTF

v_call: TRBV30
j_call: TRBJ2-1
d_call: TRBD2
cdr3_aa: CAWRELAYNEQFF

v_call: TRBV28
j_call: TRBJ1-5
d_call: TRBD1
cdr3_aa: CASSLSGQYQPQHF

v_call: TRBV7-2
j_call: TRBJ2-3
d_call: .
cdr3_aa: CASSRTNLQGTQYF

v_call: TRBV5-6
j_call: TRBJ1-2
d_call: TRBD1
cdr3_aa: CASSLWTGGGYTF

v_call: TRBV11-1
j_call: TRBJ2-5
d_call: .
cdr3_aa: CASSLAGPETQYF

v_call: TRBV21-1
j_call: TRBJ1-5
d_call: .
cdr3_aa: CASSKGVWGQGTFCQPQHF

v_call: TRBV6-5
j_call: TRBJ1-2
d_call: .
cdr3_aa: CASSTRTANYGYTF

v_call: TRBV10-3
j_call: TRBJ2-7
d_call: TRBD2
cdr3_aa: CAISTSGGNYEQYF

v_call: TRBV28
j_call: TRBJ1-5
d_call: TRBD1
cdr3_aa: CASSSPGQGLNQPQHF

v_call: TRBV28
j_call: TRBJ2-7
d_call: .
cdr3_aa: CASKRSGEQYF

v_call: TRBV30
j_call: TRBJ2-1
d_call: .
cdr3_aa: CAWSVGRVRVNEQFF

v_call: TRBV5-1
j_call: TRBJ2-7
d_call: TRBD2
cdr3_aa: CASSPQMSGTTAYEQYF

v_call: TRBV27
j_call: TRBJ1-5
d_call: .
cdr3_aa: CASRPRVNQPQHF

v_call: TRBV6-6
j_call: TRBJ2-7
d_call: TRBD2
cdr3_aa: CASSYSTSGGLEQYF

v_call: TRBV19
j_call: TRBJ2-5
d_call: TRBD2
cdr3_aa: CASSGTSALQETQYF

v_call: TRBV15
j_call: TRBJ1-4
d_call: TRBD1
cdr3_aa: CATSSPTGGNEKLFF

v_call: TRBV27
j_call: TRBJ1-2
d_call: .
cdr3_aa: CASSPPPGEYFYGYTF

v_call: TRBV2
j_call: TRBJ1-1
d_call: .
cdr3_aa: CASKRRAVNTEAFF

v_call: TRBV6-5
j_call: TRBJ1-2
d_call: TRBD1
cdr3_aa: CASSYSKAGGYGYTF

v_call: TRBV7-9
j_call: TRBJ2-3
d_call: .
cdr3_aa: CASSLAWGQRDVTQYF

v_call: TRBV7-9
j_call: TRBJ2-3
d_call: .
cdr3_aa: CASSLDTQYF

v_call: TRBV10-1
j_call: TRBJ1-5
d_call: .
cdr3_aa: CASSEGGCNQPQHF

v_call: TRBV6-1
j_call: TRBJ2-3
d_call: .
cdr3_aa: CASSEVSGNTQYF

v_call: TRBV27
j_call: TRBJ1-2
d_call: .
cdr3_aa: CASSPKLLGTQGYTF

v_call: TRBV27
j_call: TRBJ2-7
d_call: .
cdr3_aa: CASKDSGSSYEQYF

v_call: TRBV7-9
j_call: TRBJ2-7
d_call: TRBD1
cdr3_aa: CASSRGQGNFAYEQYF